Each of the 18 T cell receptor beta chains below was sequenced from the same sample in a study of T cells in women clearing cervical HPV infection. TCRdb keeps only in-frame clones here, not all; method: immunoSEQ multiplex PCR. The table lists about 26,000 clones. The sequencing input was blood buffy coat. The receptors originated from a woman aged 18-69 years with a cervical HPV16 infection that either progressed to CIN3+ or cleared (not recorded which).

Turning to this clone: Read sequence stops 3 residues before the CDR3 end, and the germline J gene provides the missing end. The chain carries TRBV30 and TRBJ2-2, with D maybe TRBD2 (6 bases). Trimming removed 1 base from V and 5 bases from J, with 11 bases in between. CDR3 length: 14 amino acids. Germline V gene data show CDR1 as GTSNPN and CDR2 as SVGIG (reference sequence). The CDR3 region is CAWSGDFRTGELFF. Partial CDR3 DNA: TGTGCCTGGAGTGGGGACTTTAGGACCGGGGAG.

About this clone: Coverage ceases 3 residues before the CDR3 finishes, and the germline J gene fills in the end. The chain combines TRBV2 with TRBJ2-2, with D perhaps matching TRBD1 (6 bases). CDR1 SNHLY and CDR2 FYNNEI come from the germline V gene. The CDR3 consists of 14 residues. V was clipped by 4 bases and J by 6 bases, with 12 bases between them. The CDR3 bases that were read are TGTGCCAGCAGTGTTCAGGGGTTGGCCGGGGAG. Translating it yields CASSVQGLAGE. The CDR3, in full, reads CASSVQGLAGELFF.

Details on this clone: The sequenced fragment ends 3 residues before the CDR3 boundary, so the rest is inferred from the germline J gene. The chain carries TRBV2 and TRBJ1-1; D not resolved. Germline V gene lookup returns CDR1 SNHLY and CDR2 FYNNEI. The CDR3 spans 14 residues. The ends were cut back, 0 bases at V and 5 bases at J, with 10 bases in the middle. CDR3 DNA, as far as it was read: TGTGCCAGCAGTGAAGCCAGGCTGAGGACTGAA. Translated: CASSEARLRTE. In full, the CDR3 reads CASSEARLRTEAFF.

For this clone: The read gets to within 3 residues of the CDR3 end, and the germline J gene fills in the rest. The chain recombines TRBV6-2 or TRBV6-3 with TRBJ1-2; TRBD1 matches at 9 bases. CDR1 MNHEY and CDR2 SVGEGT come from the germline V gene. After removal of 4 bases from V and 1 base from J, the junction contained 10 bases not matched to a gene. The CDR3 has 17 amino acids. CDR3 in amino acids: CASSSTSGTGFNYGYTF. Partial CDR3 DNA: TGTGCCAGCAGTTCCACCTCCGGGACAGGGTTTAACTATGGC.

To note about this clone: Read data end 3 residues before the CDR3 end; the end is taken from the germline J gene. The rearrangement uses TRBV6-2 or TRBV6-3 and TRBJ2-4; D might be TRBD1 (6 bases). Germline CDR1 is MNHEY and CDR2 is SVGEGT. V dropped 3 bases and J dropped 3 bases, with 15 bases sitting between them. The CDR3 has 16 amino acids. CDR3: CASSYGQSLFKNIQYF. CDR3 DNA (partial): TGTGCCAGCAGTTATGGACAGTCCCTCTTCAAAAACATT.

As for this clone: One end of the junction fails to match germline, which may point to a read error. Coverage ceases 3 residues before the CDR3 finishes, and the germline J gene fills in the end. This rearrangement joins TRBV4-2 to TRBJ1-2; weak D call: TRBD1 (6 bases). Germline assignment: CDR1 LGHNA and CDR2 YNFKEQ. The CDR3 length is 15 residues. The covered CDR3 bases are TGCGCCAGCAGCCAAGATTTCGGACAGCACTATGGC. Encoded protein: CASSQDFGQHYG. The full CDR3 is CASSQDFGQHYGYTF.

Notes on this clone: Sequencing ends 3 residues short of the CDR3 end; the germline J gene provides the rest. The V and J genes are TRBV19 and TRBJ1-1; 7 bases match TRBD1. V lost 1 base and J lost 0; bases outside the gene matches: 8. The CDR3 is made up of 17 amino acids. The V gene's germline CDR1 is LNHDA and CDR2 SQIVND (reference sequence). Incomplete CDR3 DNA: TGTGCCAGTAGTATAGCCCGACAGGGCCGGCTGAACACTGAA. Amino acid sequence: CASSIARQGRLNTE. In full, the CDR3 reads CASSIARQGRLNTEAFF.

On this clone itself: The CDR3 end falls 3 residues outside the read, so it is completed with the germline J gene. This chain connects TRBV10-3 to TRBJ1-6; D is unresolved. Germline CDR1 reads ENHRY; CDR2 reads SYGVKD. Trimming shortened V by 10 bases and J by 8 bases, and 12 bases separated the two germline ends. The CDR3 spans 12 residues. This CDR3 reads CATRRGDSPLHF. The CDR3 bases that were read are TGTGCCACGCGACGGGGAGATTCACCC.

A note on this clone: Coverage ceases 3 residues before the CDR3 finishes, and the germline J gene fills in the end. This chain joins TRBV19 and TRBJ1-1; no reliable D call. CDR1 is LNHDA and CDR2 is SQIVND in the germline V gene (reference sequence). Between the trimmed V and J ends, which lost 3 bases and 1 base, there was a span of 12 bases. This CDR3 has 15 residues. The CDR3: CASSIPQPRNTEAFF. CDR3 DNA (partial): TGTGCCAGTAGTATCCCACAGCCAAGGAACACTGAA.

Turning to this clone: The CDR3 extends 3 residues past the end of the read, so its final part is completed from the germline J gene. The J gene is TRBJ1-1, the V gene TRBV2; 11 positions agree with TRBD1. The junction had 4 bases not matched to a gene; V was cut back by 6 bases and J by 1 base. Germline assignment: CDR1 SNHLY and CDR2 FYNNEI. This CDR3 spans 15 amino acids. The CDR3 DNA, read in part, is TGTGCCAGCAGCGGACAGGGGGCGACGAACACTGAA. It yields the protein CASSGQGATNTE. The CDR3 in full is CASSGQGATNTEAFF.

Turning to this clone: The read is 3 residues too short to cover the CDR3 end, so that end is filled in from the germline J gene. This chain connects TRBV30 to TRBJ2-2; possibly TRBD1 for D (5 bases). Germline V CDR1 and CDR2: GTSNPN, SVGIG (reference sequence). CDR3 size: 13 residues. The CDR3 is CAWSMRIGEKLFF. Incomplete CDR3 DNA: TGTGCCTGGAGTATGAGGATAGGGGAAAAG.

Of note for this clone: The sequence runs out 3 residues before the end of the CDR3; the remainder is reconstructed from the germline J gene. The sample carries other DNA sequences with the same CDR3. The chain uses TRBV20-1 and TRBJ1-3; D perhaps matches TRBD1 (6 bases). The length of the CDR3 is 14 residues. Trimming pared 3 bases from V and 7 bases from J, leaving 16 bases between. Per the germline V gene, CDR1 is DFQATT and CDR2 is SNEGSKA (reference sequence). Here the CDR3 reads CSASEDSARNTIYF. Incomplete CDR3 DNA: TGCAGTGCTAGTGAGGACAGCGCTAGGAACACC.

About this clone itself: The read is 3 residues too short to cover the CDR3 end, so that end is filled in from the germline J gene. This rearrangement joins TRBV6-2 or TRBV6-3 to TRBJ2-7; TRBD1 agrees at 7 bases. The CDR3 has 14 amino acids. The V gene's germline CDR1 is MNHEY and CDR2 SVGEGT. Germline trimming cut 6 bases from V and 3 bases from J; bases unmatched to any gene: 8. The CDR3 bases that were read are TGTGCCAGCAGGGAACCGGGACAGCTCTACGAG. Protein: CASREPGQLYE. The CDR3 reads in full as CASREPGQLYEQYF.

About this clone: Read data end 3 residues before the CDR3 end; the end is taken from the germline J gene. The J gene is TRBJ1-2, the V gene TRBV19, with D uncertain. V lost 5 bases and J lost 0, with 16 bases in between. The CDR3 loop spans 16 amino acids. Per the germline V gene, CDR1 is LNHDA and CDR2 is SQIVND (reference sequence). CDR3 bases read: TGTGCCAGTAGTTCGCGACACGCCGAGACTAACTATGGC. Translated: CASSSRHAETNYG. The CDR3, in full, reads CASSSRHAETNYGYTF.

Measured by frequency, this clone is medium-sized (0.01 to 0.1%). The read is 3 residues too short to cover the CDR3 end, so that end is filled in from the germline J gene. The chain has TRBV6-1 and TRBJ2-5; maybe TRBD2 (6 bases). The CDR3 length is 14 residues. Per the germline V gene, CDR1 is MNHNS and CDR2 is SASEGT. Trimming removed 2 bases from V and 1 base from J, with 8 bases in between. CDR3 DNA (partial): TGTGCCAGCAGTGAAAGGGGAGGCCAAGAGACC. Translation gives CASSERGGQET. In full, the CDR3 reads CASSERGGQETQYF.

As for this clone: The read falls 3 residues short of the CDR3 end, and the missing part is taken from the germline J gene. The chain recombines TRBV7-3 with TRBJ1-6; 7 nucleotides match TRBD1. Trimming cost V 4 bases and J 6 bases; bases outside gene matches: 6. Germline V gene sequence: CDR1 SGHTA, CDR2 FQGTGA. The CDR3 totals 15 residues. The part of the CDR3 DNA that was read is TGTGCCAGCAGCTCCCGGACAGGTCCTAATTCACCC. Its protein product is CASSSRTGPNSP. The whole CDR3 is CASSSRTGPNSPLHF.

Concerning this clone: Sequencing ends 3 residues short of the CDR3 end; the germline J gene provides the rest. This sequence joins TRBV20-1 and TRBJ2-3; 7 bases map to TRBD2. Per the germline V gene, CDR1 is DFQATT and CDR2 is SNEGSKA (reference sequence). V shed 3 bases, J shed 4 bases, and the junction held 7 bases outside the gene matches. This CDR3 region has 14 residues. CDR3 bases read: TGCAGTGCTAGGGGGTATCTAGCGGCAGATACG. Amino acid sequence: CSARGYLAADT. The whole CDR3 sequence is CSARGYLAADTQYF.

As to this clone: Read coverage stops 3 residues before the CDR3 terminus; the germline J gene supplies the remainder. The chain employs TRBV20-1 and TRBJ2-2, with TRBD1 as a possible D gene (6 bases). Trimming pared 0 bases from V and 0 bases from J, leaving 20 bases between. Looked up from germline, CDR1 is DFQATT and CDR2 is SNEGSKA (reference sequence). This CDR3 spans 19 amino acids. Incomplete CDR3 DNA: TGCAGTGCTAGAGATGCCGCATCCGGGACAACAGCGAACACCGGGGAG. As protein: CSARDAASGTTANTGE. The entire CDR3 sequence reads CSARDAASGTTANTGELFF.